This T cell receptor beta chain was sequenced in a study of blood T cells in healthy people across ages. Study-wide results and limits: Observed TCR beta diversity showed a strong correlation with the percentage of naive T cells as measured by flow cytometry. Calculation of diversity from one million T cells yielded estimates considered to be underestimates. Both naive CD4+ cell counts and diversity were greater in long-lived donors than in aged donors.

This clonotype was counted only a few times. Its antigen remains unknown. This CDR3 has 13 amino acids. The germline V and J ends were trimmed by 0 bases and 8 bases, with 9 bases remaining between them. Germline V gives CDR1 SGHRS, CDR2 YFSETQ. The authors ran a second PCR of about 7 to 12 cycles using a sample-barcoded 5' primer and a J-beta primer mix. TCRdb analysed the 5' RACE reads with MiXCR anew, one entry per CDR3 protein. The table includes around 1,000,000 distinct CDR3 sequences, under 30% detected once. Another study also made use of these data, one on T cells of mothers and their children. That investigation notes: Each child contributed about 3 million TCR beta CDR3 reads, while each mother contributed over 8 million.

V usage is TRBV5-1 and J usage is TRBJ2-1; D gene uncertain. This TCR derives from a girl aged 2 to 9 in good health. Material for sequencing was blood. The DNA for the CDR3 is TGCGCCAGCAGCTTGGCACTGGGCTATGAGCAGTTCTTC. This codes for CASSLALGYEQFF.